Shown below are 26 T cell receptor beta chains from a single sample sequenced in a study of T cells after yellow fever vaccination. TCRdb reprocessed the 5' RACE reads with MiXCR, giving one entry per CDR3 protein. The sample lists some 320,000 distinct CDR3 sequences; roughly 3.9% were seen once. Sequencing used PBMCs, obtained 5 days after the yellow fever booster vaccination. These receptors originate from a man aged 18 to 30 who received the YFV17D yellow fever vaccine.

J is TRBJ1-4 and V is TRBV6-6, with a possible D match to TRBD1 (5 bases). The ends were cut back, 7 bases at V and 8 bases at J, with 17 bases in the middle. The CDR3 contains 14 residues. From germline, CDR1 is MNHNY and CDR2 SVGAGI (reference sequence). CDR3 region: CASTPRQGIEKLFF. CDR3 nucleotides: TGTGCCAGCACCCCTCGGCAGGGAATCGAAAAACTGTTTTTT.

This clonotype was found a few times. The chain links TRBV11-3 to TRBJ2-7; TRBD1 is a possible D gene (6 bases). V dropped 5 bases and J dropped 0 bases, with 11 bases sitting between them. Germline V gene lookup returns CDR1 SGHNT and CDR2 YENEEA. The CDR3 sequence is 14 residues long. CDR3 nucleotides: TGTGCCAGCAGCCCAGGGGCCCACTCCTACGAGCAGTACTTC. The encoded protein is CASSPGAHSYEQYF.

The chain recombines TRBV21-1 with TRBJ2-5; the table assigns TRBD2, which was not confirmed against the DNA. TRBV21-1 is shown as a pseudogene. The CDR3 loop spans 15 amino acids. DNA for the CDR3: TGTGCCAGCAGCAAAGGGGAGGGTGCATTGGAGACCCAGTACTTC. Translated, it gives CASSKGEGALETQYF.

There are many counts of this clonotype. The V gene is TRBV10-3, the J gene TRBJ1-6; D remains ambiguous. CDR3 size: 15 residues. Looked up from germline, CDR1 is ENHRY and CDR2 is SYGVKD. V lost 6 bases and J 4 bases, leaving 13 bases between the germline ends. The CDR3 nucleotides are TGTGCCATCAGCCCTCTCGGGGATTATAATTCACCCCTCCACTTT. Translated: CAISPLGDYNSPLHF.

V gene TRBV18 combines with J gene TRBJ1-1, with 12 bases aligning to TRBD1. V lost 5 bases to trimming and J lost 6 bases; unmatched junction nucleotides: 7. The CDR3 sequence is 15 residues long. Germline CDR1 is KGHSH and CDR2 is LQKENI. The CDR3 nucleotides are TGTGCCAGCTCAAGGACCGGGACAGGGGGCCCTGAAGCTTTCTTT. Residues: CASSRTGTGGPEAFF. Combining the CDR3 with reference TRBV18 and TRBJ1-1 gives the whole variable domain NAGVMQNPRHLVRRRGQEARLRCSPMKGHSHVYWYRQLPEEGLKFMVYLQKENIIDESGMPKERFSAEFPKEGPSILRIQQVVRGDSAAYFCASSRTGTGGPEAFFGQGTRLTVV.

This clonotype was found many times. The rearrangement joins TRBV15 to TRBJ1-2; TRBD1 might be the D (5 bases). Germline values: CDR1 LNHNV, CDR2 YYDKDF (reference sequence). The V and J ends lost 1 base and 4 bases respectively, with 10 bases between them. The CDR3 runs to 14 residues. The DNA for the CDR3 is TGTGCCACCAGCAGAGGGGGGAGCTTCTATGGCTACACCTTC. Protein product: CATSRGGSFYGYTF.

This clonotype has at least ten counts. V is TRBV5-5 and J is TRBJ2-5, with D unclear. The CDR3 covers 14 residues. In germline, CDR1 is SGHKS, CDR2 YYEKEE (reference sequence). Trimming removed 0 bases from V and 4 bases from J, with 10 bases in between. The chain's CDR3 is CASSLVHRGETQYF. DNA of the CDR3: TGTGCCAGCAGCTTGGTTCATCGTGGAGAGACCCAGTACTTC.

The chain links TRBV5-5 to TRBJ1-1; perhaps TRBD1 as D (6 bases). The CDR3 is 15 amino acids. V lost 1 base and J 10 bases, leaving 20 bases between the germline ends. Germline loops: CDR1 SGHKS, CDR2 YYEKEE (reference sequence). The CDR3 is CASSLNRQALVGAFF. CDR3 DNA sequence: TGTGCCAGCAGCTTGAATCGACAGGCTCTGGTGGGAGCTTTCTTT. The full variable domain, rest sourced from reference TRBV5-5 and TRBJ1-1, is DAGVTQSPTHLIKTRGQQVTLRCSPISGHKSVSWYQQVLGQGPQFIFQYYEKEERGRGNFPDRFSARQFPNYSSELNVNALLLGDSALYLCASSLNRQALVGAFFGQGTRLTVV.

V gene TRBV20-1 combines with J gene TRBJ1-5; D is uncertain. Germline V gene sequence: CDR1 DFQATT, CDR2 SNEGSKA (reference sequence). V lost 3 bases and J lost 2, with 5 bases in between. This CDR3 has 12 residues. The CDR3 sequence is CSASPGNQPQHF. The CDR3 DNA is TGCAGTGCTAGTCCAGGCAATCAGCCCCAGCATTTT.

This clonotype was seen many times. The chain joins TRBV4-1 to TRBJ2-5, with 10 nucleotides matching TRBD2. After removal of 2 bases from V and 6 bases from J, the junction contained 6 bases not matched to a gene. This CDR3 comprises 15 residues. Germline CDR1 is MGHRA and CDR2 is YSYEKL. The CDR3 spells CASSQQAGGPKTQYF. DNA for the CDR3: TGCGCCAGCAGCCAACAAGCGGGGGGGCCAAAGACCCAGTACTTC.

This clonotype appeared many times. The CDR3 reads CSVVAAGGTETQYF. CDR3 nucleotide sequence: TGCAGCGTTGTCGCGGCGGGGGGGACGGAGACCCAGTACTTC. This chain links TRBV29-1 with TRBJ2-5, with 9 bases aligning to TRBD2. Trimming removed 4 bases from V and 5 bases from J; junction bases left unmatched: 8. The germline CDR1 and CDR2 sequences are SQVTM and ANQGSEA. CDR3 length: 14 residues.

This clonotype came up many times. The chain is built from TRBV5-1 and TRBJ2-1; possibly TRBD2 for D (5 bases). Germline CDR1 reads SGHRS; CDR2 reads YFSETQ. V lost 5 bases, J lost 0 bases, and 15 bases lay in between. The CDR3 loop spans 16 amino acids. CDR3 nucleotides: TGCGCCAGCAGACCCGGACTGTGGAGCTCCTACAATGAGCAGTTCTTC. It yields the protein CASRPGLWSSYNEQFF.

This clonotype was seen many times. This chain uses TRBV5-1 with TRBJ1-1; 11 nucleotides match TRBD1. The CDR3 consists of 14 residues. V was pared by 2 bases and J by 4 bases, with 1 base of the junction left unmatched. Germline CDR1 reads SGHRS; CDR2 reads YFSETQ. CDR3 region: CASSFGTGGTEAFF. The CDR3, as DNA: TGCGCCAGCAGCTTCGGGACAGGGGGCACTGAAGCTTTCTTT.

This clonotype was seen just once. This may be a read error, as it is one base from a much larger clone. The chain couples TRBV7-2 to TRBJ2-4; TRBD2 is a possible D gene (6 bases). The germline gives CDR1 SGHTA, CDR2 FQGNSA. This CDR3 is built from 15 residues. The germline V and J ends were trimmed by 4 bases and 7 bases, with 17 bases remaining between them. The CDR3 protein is CASSSERAGGNIQYF. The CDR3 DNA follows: TGTGCCAGCAGCTCCGAACGAGCGGGCGGGAACATTCAGTACTTC. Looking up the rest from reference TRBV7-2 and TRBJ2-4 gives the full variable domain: GAGVSQSPSNKVTEKGKDVELRCDPISGHTALYWYRQSLGQGLEFLIYFQGNSAPDKSGLPSDRFSAERTGGSVSTLTIQRTQQEDSAVYLCASSSERAGGNIQYFGAGTRLSVL.

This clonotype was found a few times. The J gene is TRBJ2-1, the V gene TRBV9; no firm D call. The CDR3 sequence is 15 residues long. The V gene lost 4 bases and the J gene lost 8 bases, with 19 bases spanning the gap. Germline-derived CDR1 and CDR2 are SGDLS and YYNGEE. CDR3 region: CASSRTGNLVDEQFF. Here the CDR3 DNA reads TGTGCCAGCAGCCGGACGGGCAATCTAGTCGATGAGCAGTTCTTC.

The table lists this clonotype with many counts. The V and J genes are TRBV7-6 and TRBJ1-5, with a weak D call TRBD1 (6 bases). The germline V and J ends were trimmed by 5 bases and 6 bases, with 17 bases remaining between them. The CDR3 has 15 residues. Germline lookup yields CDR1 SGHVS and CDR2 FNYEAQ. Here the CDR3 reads CASSLQGNSGQPQHF. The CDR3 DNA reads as TGTGCCAGCAGCCTACAGGGAAATTCGGGTCAGCCCCAGCATTTT.

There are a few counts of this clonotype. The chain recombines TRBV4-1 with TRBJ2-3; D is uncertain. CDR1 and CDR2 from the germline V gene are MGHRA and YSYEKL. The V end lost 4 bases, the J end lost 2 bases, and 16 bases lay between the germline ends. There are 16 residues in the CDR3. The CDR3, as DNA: TGCGCCAGCAGCCGTTCTGGGTTAGCACTCACAGATACGCAGTATTTT. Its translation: CASSRSGLALTDTQYF.

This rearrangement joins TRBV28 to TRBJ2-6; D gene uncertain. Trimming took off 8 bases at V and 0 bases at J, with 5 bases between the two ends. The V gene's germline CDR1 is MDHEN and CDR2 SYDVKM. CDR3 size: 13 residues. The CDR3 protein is CASLGSGANVLTF. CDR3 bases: TGTGCCAGCCTTGGCTCTGGGGCCAACGTCCTGACTTTC.

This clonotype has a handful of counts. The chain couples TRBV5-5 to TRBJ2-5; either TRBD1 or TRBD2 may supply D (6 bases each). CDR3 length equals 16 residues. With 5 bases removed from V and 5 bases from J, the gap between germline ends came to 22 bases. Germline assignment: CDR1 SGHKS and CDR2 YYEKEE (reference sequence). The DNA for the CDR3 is TGTGCCAGCAGTCAAAAGACCGCCCGGGGGCTCGAGACCCAGTACTTC. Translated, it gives CASSQKTARGLETQYF. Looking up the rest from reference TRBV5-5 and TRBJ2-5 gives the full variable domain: DAGVTQSPTHLIKTRGQQVTLRCSPISGHKSVSWYQQVLGQGPQFIFQYYEKEERGRGNFPDRFSARQFPNYSSELNVNALLLGDSALYLCASSQKTARGLETQYFGPGTRLLVL.

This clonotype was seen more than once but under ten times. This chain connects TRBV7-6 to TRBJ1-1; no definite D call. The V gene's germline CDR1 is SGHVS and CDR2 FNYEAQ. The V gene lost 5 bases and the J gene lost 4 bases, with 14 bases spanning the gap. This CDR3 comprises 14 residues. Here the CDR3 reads CASSPDRVGTEAFF. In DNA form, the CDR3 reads TGTGCCAGCAGCCCCGATAGAGTTGGCACTGAAGCTTTCTTT.

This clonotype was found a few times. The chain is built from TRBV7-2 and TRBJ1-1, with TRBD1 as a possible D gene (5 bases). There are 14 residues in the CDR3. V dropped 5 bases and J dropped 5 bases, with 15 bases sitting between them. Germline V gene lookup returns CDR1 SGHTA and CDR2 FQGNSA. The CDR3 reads CASSRTPSRTEAFF. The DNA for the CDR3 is TGTGCCAGCAGCAGGACACCTTCGAGGACTGAAGCTTTCTTT.

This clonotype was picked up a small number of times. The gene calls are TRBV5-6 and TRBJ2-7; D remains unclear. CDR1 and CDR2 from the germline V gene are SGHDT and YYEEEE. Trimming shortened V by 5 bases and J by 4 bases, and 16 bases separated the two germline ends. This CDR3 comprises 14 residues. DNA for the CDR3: TGTGCCAGCAGTTTCAGTGGAAGATGGTACGAGCAGTACGTC. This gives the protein CASSFSGRWYEQYV.

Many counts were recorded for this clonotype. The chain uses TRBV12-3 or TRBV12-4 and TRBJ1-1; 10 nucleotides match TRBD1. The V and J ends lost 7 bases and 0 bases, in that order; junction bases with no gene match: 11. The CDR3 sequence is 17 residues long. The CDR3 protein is CASTRGGTGAMNTEAFF. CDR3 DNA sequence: TGTGCCAGCACCCGAGGGGGGACAGGGGCGATGAACACTGAAGCTTTCTTT.

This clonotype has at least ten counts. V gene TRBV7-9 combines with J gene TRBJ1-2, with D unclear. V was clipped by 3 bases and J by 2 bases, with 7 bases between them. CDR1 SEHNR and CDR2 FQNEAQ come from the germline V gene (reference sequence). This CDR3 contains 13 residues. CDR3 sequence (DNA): TGTGCCAGCAGCTTTACAGAGAACTATGGCTACACCTTC. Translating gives CASSFTENYGYTF.

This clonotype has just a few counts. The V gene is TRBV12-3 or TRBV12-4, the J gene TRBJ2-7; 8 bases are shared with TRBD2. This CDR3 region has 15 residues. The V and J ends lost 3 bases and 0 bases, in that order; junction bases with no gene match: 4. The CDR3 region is CASSFRRGGSYEQYF. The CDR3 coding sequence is TGTGCCAGCAGTTTTAGACGGGGGGGCTCCTACGAGCAGTACTTC.

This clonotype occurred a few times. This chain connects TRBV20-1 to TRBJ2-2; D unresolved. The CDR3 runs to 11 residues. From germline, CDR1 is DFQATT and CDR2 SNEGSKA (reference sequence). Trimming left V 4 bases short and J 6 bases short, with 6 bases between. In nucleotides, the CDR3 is TGCAGTGCTATTGACGCCGGGGAGCTGTTTTTT. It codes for CSAIDAGELFF.